A single T cell receptor beta chain is shown here with its context. Antigen: not known. The PCR was carried out with 60 Vbeta primers and 13 Jbeta primers. Libraries were prepared by immunoSEQ multiplex PCR; TCRdb keeps only in-frame clonotypes and omits some of them. The profile shows some 89,000 clones, 81% of them singletons. Trimming cost V 4 bases and J 0 bases; bases outside gene matches: 7. CDR3 size: 16 residues. The germline CDR1 and CDR2 sequences are ENHRY and SYGVKD. This sample is drawn from a study of cytomegalovirus exposure and HLA in healthy donors. Notes on the study in general: Among immune exposure information, only CMV serostatus was available. In vitro experiments confirmed that three CMV-associated chains were specific for CMV antigens.

Sequences were obtained from PBMCs. The clonotype was recovered from a woman aged 25 to 39 in good health and CMV-seronegative. The rearrangement uses TRBV10-3 and TRBJ2-7; 9 positions agree with TRBD2. DNA for the CDR3: TGTGCCATCAGTGGGGGGCTAGCGGGAATCTCCTACGAGCAGTACTTC. Translation gives CAISGGLAGISYEQYF.